The 22 T cell receptor beta chains listed next were all sequenced from one sample in a study of beta chain features in type 1 diabetes. Isolated RNA was reverse transcribed in full, so expressed TCRB transcripts were sequenced. Produced via immunoSEQ multiplex PCR; TCRdb's table is partial and in-frame only. In the table there are hundreds of thousands of clones, around 65% of which are singletons. Sequenced material: naive CD4+ T cells from blood. The source is a man aged 30 to 39 in good health.

The chain employs TRBV30 and TRBJ2-3, with 14 bases fitting TRBD2. Per germline, CDR1 GTSNPN and CDR2 SVGIG (reference sequence). The CDR3 extends over 17 amino acids. J lost 2 bases, V lost 2 bases, and 6 bases had no gene match. CDR3 DNA: TGTGCCTGGAGTTTTGGGGGACTAGCGGGAGTCACAGATACGCAGTATTTT. This sequence encodes CAWSFGGLAGVTDTQYF.

The rearrangement links TRBV5-1 to TRBJ1-6; D gene ambiguous. The CDR3 spans 14 residues. The germline V gene has CDR1 SGHRS and CDR2 YFSETQ. V was clipped by 3 bases and J by 5 bases, with 9 bases between them. The CDR3 reads CASSSWLDNSPLHF. As DNA, the CDR3 is TGCGCCAGCAGCTCATGGCTGGATAATTCACCCCTCCACTTT.

The V gene is TRBV7-2, the J gene TRBJ2-6; D is undetermined. The CDR3 length is 14 residues. Per the germline V gene, CDR1 is SGHTA and CDR2 is FQGNSA. With 6 bases removed from V and 1 base from J, the gap between germline ends came to 7 bases. The CDR3 loop is CASRSSSGANVLTF. CDR3 coding DNA: TGTGCCAGCAGGTCGTCATCTGGGGCCAACGTCCTGACTTTC.

This clone was recorded once. The chain combines TRBV11-2 with TRBJ2-3; 9 bases match TRBD1. The CDR3 length is 15 residues. V was clipped by 4 bases and J by 0 bases; unmatched bases: 2. CDR1 is SGHAT, CDR2 FQNNGV, per germline. In DNA, the CDR3 is TGTGCCAGCAGCTCGGGACAGGGCAGCACAGATACGCAGTATTTT. Its protein is CASSSGQGSTDTQYF.

The chain links TRBV7-2 to TRBJ2-5; TRBD2 aligns across 10 bases. Germline CDR1 SGHTA, CDR2 FQGNSA. Trimming cost V 5 bases and J 5 bases; bases outside gene matches: 8. The CDR3 totals 15 residues. The CDR3 is CASSPRLAGVETQYF. The CDR3 DNA follows: TGTGCCAGCAGCCCCCGGCTAGCGGGAGTCGAGACCCAGTACTTC.

This clone was seen a few times. The genes are TRBV30 and TRBJ2-1; a possible D gene is TRBD1 (6 bases). Deletions cut 2 bases from V and 9 bases from J, with 17 bases between. The CDR3 runs 14 residues. Looked up from germline, CDR1 is GTSNPN and CDR2 is SVGIG (reference sequence). In DNA form, the CDR3 reads TGTGCCTGGAGTCAGGGACAACTATTGAGTGAGCAGTTCTTC. Encoded protein: CAWSQGQLLSEQFF.

This clone turned up a few times. The chain combines TRBV13 with TRBJ2-7; perhaps D is TRBD1 or TRBD2 (5 bases each). The CDR3 is 14 residues long. The germline gives CDR1 PRHDT, CDR2 FYEKMQ (reference sequence). V was shortened by 4 bases and J by 6 bases, with 16 bases between the two germline ends. CDR3: CASSWGPPPSEQYF. DNA for the CDR3: TGTGCCAGCAGCTGGGGACCTCCTCCATCCGAGCAGTACTTC.

V usage is TRBV5-4 and J usage is TRBJ2-5; D possibly matches TRBD1 or TRBD2 (6 bases each). The CDR3 has 14 residues. Trimming shortened V by 4 bases and J by 5 bases, and 15 bases separated the two germline ends. CDR1 and CDR2 from the germline V gene are SGHNT and YYREEE (reference sequence). DNA of the CDR3: TGTGCCAGCAGCGCCTTACAGGGAGGCGAGACCCAGTACTTC. Its translation is CASSALQGGETQYF.

The genes are TRBV28 and TRBJ2-7, with D possibly TRBD1 on 5 matching bases. The CDR3 extends over 13 amino acids. Trimming took 8 bases from V and 6 from J, leaving 17 bases between them. CDR1 and CDR2 (germline): MDHEN, SYDVKM. CDR3 sequence (DNA): TGTGCCAGCTCCAGGGATTCTCTTAGCGAGCAGTACTTC. This encodes CASSRDSLSEQYF.

The chain couples TRBV7-9 to TRBJ2-4, with D possibly TRBD1 on 6 matching bases. V was cut by 1 base and J by 12 bases, with 13 bases left in between. The germline V gene has CDR1 SEHNR and CDR2 FQNEAQ (reference sequence). This CDR3 has 13 residues. The CDR3, as DNA: TGTGCCAGCAGCTTAGACTGGACAGCGAGTCAGTACTTC. It yields the protein CASSLDWTASQYF.

The V call is TRBV29-1, the J call TRBJ2-4, with D perhaps TRBD1 (6 bases). This CDR3 region has 14 residues. Germline V gene lookup returns CDR1 SQVTM and CDR2 ANQGSEA. V gave up 1 base and J gave up 4 bases, with 11 bases separating them. The chain's CDR3 is CSVEGGGVKNIQYF. DNA of the CDR3: TGCAGCGTTGAAGGAGGGGGAGTTAAAAACATTCAGTACTTC.

This sequence joins TRBV4-1 and TRBJ2-3; no clear D gene. CDR1 and CDR2 from the germline V gene are MGHRA and YSYEKL. V lost 5 bases to trimming and J lost 5 bases, with 14 bases between them. The CDR3 is made up of 14 amino acids. The CDR3 DNA sequence: TGCGCCAGCAGCTCGCGGTCTCTCCGAGATACGCAGTATTTT. This sequence encodes CASSSRSLRDTQYF.

This CDR3 reads CASSYPPGSGDTQYF. The CDR3 coding sequence is TGTGCCAGCAGCTACCCCCCGGGGTCGGGAGATACGCAGTATTTT. V gene TRBV13 combines with J gene TRBJ2-3; D perhaps matches TRBD2 (5 bases). The CDR3 covers 15 residues. Trimming pared 4 bases from V and 5 bases from J, leaving 16 bases between. Per germline, CDR1 PRHDT and CDR2 FYEKMQ (reference sequence).

The genes are TRBV29-1 and TRBJ2-3; D remains unclear. CDR1 and CDR2 (germline): SQVTM, ANQGSEA. The CDR3 spans 14 residues. V gave up 4 bases and J gave up 4 bases, with 15 bases separating them. CDR3 amino acids: CSVGGPRYADTQYF. CDR3 nucleotide sequence: TGCAGCGTTGGAGGCCCTCGTTACGCAGATACGCAGTATTTT.

This clone occurred a few times. The rearrangement links TRBV25-1 to TRBJ2-3, with D perhaps matching TRBD1 (5 bases). The germline V gene has CDR1 MGHDK and CDR2 SYGVNS. V lost 4 bases and J 1 base, leaving 9 bases between the germline ends. The CDR3 totals 14 residues. In nucleotides, the CDR3 is TGTGCCAGCAGTGCTGGGGCAGGCACAGATACGCAGTATTTT. This encodes CASSAGAGTDTQYF.

The chain joins TRBV7-7 to TRBJ2-3; 8 positions match TRBD2. This CDR3 is 12 amino acids long. After removal of 5 bases from V and 13 bases from J, the junction contained 8 bases not matched to a gene. Germline lookup yields CDR1 SSHAT and CDR2 FNYEAQ (reference sequence). CDR3 region: CASSPTGTRKYF. In DNA, the CDR3 is TGTGCCAGCAGCCCAACCGGGACTAGAAAGTATTTT.

This clone was counted a few times. The chain employs TRBV30 and TRBJ2-7; D may correspond to TRBD1 or TRBD2 (5 bases each). V was shortened by 0 bases and J by 6 bases, with 12 bases between the two germline ends. Germline assignment: CDR1 GTSNPN and CDR2 SVGIG (reference sequence). The CDR3 runs 13 residues. This chain's CDR3 is CAWSVPRGAEQYF. CDR3 nucleotides: TGTGCCTGGAGTGTACCGAGAGGGGCCGAGCAGTACTTC.

In this sample, this clone turned up once. The chain couples TRBV13 to TRBJ2-3; 11 positions match TRBD1. The V segment lost 0 bases and the J segment 4 bases; nucleotides outside the gene matches: 9. The CDR3 spans 18 residues. Germline V gives CDR1 PRHDT, CDR2 FYEKMQ (reference sequence). CDR3 coding DNA: TGTGCCAGCAGCTTAGGGGACAGGGGGCCCTCGAGCGCAGATACGCAGTATTTT. Protein sequence: CASSLGDRGPSSADTQYF.

V gene TRBV29-1 combines with J gene TRBJ2-7, with 7 bases matching TRBD2. V lost 6 bases, J lost 3 bases, and 2 bases stayed unmatched. Germline V gene data show CDR1 as SQVTM and CDR2 as ANQGSEA. The CDR3 runs to 11 residues. The CDR3 protein is CSVGTIYEQYF. CDR3 nucleotide sequence: TGCAGCGTCGGGACTATCTACGAGCAGTACTTC.

The V call is TRBV30, the J call TRBJ2-1; no clear D. This CDR3 region has 15 residues. The germline CDR1 and CDR2 sequences are GTSNPN and SVGIG (reference sequence). V gave up 7 bases and J gave up 5 bases, with 21 bases separating them. The CDR3 region has the DNA TGTGCCTCCCTTCTTCTCGGGCGAGCGAACAATGAGCAGTTCTTC. Translation: CASLLLGRANNEQFF. The full variable domain, rest sourced from reference TRBV30 and TRBJ2-1, is SQTIHQWPATLVQPVGSPLSLECTVEGTSNPNLYWYRQAAGRGLQLLFYSVGIGQISSEVPQNLSASRPQDRQFILSSKKLLLSDSGFYLCASLLLGRANNEQFFGPGTRLTVL.

This rearrangement joins TRBV7-9 to TRBJ1-6, with D perhaps matching TRBD1 (5 bases). V shed 8 bases and J shed 4 bases, with 12 bases lying between them. This CDR3 is 14 amino acids long. Germline V lookup: CDR1 SEHNR, CDR2 FQNEAQ (reference sequence). The CDR3 DNA reads TGTGCCAGCTCACCGACAGCGTATAATTCACCCCTCCACTTT. As protein: CASSPTAYNSPLHF.

This clone has just a few counts. V is TRBV5-1 and J is TRBJ2-3; maybe TRBD1 (6 bases). The germline V and J ends were trimmed by 3 bases and 6 bases, with 14 bases remaining between them. This CDR3 comprises 14 residues. Germline CDR1 is SGHRS and CDR2 is YFSETQ. In DNA, the CDR3 is TGCGCCAGCAGCTCGGGACAAGTCACTGATACGCAGTATTTT. Its protein is CASSSGQVTDTQYF.